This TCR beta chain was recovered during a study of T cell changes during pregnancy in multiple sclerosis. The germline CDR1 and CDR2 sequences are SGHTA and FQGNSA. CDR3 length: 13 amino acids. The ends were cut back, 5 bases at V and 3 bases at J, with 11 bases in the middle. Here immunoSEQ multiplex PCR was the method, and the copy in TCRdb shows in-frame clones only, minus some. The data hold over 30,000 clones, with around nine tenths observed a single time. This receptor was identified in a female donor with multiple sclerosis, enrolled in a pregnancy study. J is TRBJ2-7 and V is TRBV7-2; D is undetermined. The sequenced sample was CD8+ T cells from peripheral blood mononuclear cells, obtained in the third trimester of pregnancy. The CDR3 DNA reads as TGTGCCAGCAGCCATCATGCGGACTACGAGCAGTACTTC. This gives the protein CASSHHADYEQYF. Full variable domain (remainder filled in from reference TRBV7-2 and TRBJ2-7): GAGVSQSPSNKVTEKGKDVELRCDPISGHTALYWYRQSLGQGLEFLIYFQGNSAPDKSGLPSDRFSAERTGGSVSTLTIQRTQQEDSAVYLCASSHHADYEQYFGPGTRLTVT.